One TCR beta chain is described in this entry. Its matching antigen is unknown. Other DNA sequences from this sample encode an identical CDR3 as well. This sample was taken from a study of shared clonotypes between healthy human individuals. Study findings and constraints: Sequencing depth was predicted to influence how clonotypes are shared among donors. Sharing across four donors was highest in naive CD4 (around 5%) and lowest in memory CD8 (approximately 0.4%).

Trimming stripped 2 bases from V and 0 bases from J, with 5 bases between. There are 13 residues in the CDR3. From germline, CDR1 is GTSNPN and CDR2 SVGIG (reference sequence). Data came from immunoSEQ multiplex PCR; TCRdb stores just in-frame clones and leaves some out. This sample has some 2,000,000 clones, with under 97% found just once. Donors were Caucasian adults residing in Nashville, Tennessee, USA. V is TRBV30 and J is TRBJ1-5, with D uncertain. This TCR was sampled from a man younger than 35 in good health. Sequencing was done on a sample of naive CD4+ T cells sorted from blood. As for subset: CD45RA+ positively selected. CDR3 region: CAWSSNSNQPQHF. The DNA of the CDR3 is TGTGCCTGGAGTAGTAATAGCAATCAGCCCCAGCATTTT.